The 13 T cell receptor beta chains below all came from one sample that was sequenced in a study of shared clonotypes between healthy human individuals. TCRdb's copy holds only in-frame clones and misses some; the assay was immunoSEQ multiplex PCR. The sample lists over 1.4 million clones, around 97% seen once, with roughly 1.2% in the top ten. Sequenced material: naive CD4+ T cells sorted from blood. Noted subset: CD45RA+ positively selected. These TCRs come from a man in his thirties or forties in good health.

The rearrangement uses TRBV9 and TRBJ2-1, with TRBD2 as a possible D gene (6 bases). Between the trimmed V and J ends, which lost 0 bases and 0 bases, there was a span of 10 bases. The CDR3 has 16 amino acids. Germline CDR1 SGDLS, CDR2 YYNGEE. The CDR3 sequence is CASSVDETSSYNEQFF. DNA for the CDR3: TGTGCCAGCAGCGTAGATGAGACTAGCTCCTACAATGAGCAGTTCTTC.

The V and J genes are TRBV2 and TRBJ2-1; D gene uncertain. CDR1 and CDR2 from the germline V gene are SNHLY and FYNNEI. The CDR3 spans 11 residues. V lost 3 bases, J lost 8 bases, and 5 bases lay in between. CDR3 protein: CASSDFHEQFF. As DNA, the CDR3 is TGTGCCAGCAGTGATTTCCATGAGCAGTTCTTC.

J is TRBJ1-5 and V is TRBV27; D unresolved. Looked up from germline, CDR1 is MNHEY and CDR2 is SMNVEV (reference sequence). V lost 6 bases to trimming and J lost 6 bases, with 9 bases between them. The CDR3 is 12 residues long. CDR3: CASSLKGQPQHF. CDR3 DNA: TGTGCCAGCAGCCTTAAGGGTCAGCCCCAGCATTTT.

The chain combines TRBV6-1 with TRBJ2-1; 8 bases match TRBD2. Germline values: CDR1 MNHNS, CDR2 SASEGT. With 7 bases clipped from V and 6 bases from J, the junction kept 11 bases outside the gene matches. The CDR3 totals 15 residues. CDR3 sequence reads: CASKGSGSGFNEQFF. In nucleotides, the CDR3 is TGTGCCAGCAAGGGGAGCGGGAGCGGCTTCAATGAGCAGTTCTTC.

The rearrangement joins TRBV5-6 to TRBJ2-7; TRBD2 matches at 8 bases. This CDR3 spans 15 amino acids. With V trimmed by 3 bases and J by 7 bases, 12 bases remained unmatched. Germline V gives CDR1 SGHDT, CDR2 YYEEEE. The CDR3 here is CASSSGGYLGREQYF. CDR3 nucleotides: TGTGCCAGCAGCTCGGGAGGGTATCTGGGAAGGGAGCAGTACTTC.

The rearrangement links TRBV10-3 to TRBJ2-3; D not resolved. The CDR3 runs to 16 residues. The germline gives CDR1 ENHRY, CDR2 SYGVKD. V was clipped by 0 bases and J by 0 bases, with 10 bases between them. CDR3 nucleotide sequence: TGTGCCATCAGTGAGTCGGGCGGCCCGAGCACAGATACGCAGTATTTT. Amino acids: CAISESGGPSTDTQYF.

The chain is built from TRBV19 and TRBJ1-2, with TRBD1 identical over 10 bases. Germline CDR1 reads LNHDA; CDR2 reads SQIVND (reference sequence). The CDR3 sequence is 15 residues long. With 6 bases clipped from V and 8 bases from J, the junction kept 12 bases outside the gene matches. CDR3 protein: CASSVRTGGSGGYTF. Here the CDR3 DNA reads TGTGCCAGTAGCGTTCGGACAGGGGGGAGCGGCGGCTACACCTTC.

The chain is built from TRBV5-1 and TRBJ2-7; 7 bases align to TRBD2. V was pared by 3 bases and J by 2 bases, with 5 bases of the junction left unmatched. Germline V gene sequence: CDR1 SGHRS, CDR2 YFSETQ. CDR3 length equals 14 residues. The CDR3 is CASSSRGVTYEQYF. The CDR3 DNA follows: TGCGCCAGCAGCTCACGGGGGGTTACCTACGAGCAGTACTTC.

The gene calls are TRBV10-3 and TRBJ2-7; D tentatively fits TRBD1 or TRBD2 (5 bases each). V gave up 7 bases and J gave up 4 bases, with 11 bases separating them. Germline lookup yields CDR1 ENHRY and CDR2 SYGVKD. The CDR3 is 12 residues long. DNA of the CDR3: TGTGCCATCAATAAAGAGGGGTACGAGCAGTACTTC. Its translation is CAINKEGYEQYF.

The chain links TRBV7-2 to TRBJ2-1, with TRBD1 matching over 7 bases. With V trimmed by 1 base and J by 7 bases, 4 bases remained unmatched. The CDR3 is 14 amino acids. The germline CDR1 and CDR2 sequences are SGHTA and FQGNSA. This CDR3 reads CASSLDRGTNEQFF. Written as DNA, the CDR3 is TGTGCCAGCAGCTTAGACAGGGGCACGAATGAGCAGTTCTTC.

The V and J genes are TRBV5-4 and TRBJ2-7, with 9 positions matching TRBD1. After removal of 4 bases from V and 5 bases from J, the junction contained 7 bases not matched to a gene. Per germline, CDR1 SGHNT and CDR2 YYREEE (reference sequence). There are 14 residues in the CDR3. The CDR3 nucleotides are TGTGCCAGCAGCACAGGACAGGGGTTCGACGAGCAGTACTTC. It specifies CASSTGQGFDEQYF.

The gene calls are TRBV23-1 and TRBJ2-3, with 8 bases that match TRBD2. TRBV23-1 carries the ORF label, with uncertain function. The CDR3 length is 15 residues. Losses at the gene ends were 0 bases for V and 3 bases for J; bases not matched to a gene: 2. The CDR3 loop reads CASSQSGLATDTQYF. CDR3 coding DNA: TGCGCCAGCAGTCAATCCGGACTAGCAACAGATACGCAGTATTTT.

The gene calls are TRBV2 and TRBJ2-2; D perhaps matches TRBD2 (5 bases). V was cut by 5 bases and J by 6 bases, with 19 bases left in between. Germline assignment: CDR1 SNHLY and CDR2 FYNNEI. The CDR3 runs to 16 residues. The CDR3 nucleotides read TGTGCCAGCAGTAAATCCGGGAAGGGAGTCGCCGGGGAGCTGTTTTTT. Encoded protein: CASSKSGKGVAGELFF.